One and the same sample provided the 11 T cell receptor beta chains below, sequenced in a study of tumor-infiltrating lymphocytes in primary liver carcinoma. Out of unsorted whole blood came the blood RNA, and germline DNA was extracted as well. TCR beta cDNA came from approximately 540 ng total RNA, primed with a constant-region primer. For TCR beta, libraries were produced by three nested multiplex PCR rounds using slightly modified ARM-PCR. TRBV1-TRBV30 forward primers paired with a C-beta reverse primer drove the first two PCR rounds, roughly 10 cycles each. TCRdb analysed the multiplex PCR reads with MiXCR anew, one entry per CDR3 protein. The data hold 310,000 or so distinct CDR3 sequences, with 45% to 70% observed a single time. The sequenced sample consisted of peripheral blood. The receptors here all came from a woman under 40 with primary liver carcinoma and hepatitis B virus infection.

A note on this clonotype: A clone one base away is much larger, so this may be a read error. The CDR3 ends on some other residue instead of the conserved phenylalanine or tryptophan, so this is likely a read error. This chain links TRBV12-3 or TRBV12-4 with TRBJ1-6; no firm D call. Trimming shortened V by 6 bases and J by 7 bases, and 10 bases separated the two germline ends. The CDR3 loop spans 13 amino acids. The CDR3 region is CASSPRSNSPLHL. The CDR3 bases are TGTGCCAGCAGCCCTCGTTCAAATTCACCCCTCCACCTT.

This clonotype was detected ten times or more. V is TRBV12-3 or TRBV12-4 and J is TRBJ2-5, with 8 bases matching TRBD1. The trim removed 8 bases at V and 2 bases at J, leaving 4 bases unmatched. CDR3 length equals 13 residues. The DNA of the CDR3 is TGTGCCAGCGGCCGACAGGGGCAAGAGACCCAGTACTTC. Protein product: CASGRQGQETQYF.

As concerns this clonotype: At one boundary the junction diverges from the germline segment, which might be a read error. The chain has TRBV4-3 and TRBJ1-5, with a weak D call TRBD1 (5 bases). The CDR3 sequence is 15 residues long. Germline lookup yields CDR1 LGHNA and CDR2 YSLEER. The chain's CDR3 is CASSQDLLGDQPQHF. The CDR3 DNA reads as TGTGCCAGCAGCCAAGATTTATTGGGGGATCAGCCCCAGCATTTT.

Comment on this clonotype: This may be a read error: a much more frequent sequence differs by one nucleotide. The V call is TRBV29-1, the J call TRBJ2-1; D remains ambiguous. Trimming shortened V by 7 bases and J by 6 bases, and 13 bases separated the two germline ends. There are 12 residues in the CDR3. Germline lookup yields CDR1 SQVTM and CDR2 ANQGSEA. Here the CDR3 reads CSDGGQVNEQFF. DNA of the CDR3: TGCAGCGATGGTGGGCAGGTCAATGAGCAGTTCTTC.

There are a few counts of this clonotype. A much larger clone lies one base from this, so it may be a read error. CDR3 sequence: CAGSPRPAAGGSYNEQFF. The CDR3 DNA reads as TGTGCCGGCAGCCCACGACCTGCAGCGGGTGGGTCCTACAATGAGCAGTTCTTC. V is TRBV11-3 and J is TRBJ2-1; D may be TRBD2 (6 bases). The CDR3 has 18 residues. The V gene's germline CDR1 is SGHNT and CDR2 YENEEA. Complete variable domain (other parts from reference TRBV11-3 and TRBJ2-1): EAGVVQSPRYKIIEKKQPVAFWCNPISGHNTLYWYLQNLGQGPELLIRYENEEAVDDSQLPKDRFSAERLKGVDSTLKIQPAELGDSAVYLCAGSPRPAAGGSYNEQFFGPGTRLTVL.

The rearrangement links TRBV4-2 to TRBJ1-1; TRBD1 might be the D (5 bases). The germline gives CDR1 LGHNA, CDR2 YNFKEQ. V lost 0 bases and J 5 bases, leaving 19 bases between the germline ends. The CDR3 is 17 residues long. CDR3 in amino acids: CASSQDRSWGKKTEAFF. As DNA, the CDR3 is TGTGCCAGCAGCCAAGATCGATCTTGGGGGAAAAAGACTGAAGCTTTCTTT.

This clonotype was detected only a few times. The gene calls are TRBV28 and TRBJ2-5, with D unresolved. The CDR3 extends over 14 amino acids. Germline V gene sequence: CDR1 MDHEN, CDR2 SYDVKM. V was clipped by 6 bases and J by 1 base, with 12 bases between them. Written as DNA, the CDR3 is TGTGCCAGCAGCAAACAAGCGTTCCAAGAGACCCAGTACTTC. It encodes CASSKQAFQETQYF. The entire variable domain, with the rest obtained from reference TRBV28 and TRBJ2-5, is as follows: DVKVTQSSRYLVKRTGEKVFLECVQDMDHENMFWYRQDPGLGLRLIYFSYDVKMKEKGDIPEGYSVSREKKERFSLILESASTNQTSMYLCASSKQAFQETQYFGPGTRLLVL.

The DNA of the CDR3 is TGTGCCAGCAGTTACGAGTTTGGGAGGGGCGGAGGGGAGCAGTACTTC. Amino acids: CASSYEFGRGGGEQYF. The chain couples TRBV6-5 to TRBJ2-7, with 7 bases identical to TRBD2. From germline, CDR1 is MNHEY and CDR2 SVGAGI. This CDR3 is built from 16 residues. V was clipped by 2 bases and J by 7 bases; unmatched bases: 14.

Concerning this clonotype itself: A read error is possible here, since a much larger clone lies one base away. It is likely a read error, because the conserved phenylalanine at the end of the CDR3 is missing. V gene TRBV29-1 combines with J gene TRBJ1-4; the D gene is possibly TRBD1 (5 bases). CDR1 SQVTM and CDR2 ANQGSEA come from the germline V gene. Trimming removed 7 bases from V and 11 bases from J, with 20 bases in between. The length of the CDR3 is 13 residues. DNA for the CDR3: TGCAGCGCTTTTAACGACCTTGGGGGGAAACTGTTTCTT. Translating it yields CSAFNDLGGKLFL.

To note about this clonotype: A read error may produce the germline difference seen at one junction end. The J gene is TRBJ2-5, the V gene TRBV6-6; TRBD1 aligns across 8 bases. Germline V gene data show CDR1 as MNHNY and CDR2 as SVGAGI (reference sequence). The CDR3 consists of 14 residues. In DNA, the CDR3 is TGCGCCAGCAGTGACAGGGGCTCCCAAGAGACCCAGTACTTC. Its translation is CASSDRGSQETQYF.

This clonotype was counted once. The junction and the germline gene differ at one end; a read error may be behind it. The genes are TRBV14 and TRBJ1-1; no reliable D call. Per germline, CDR1 SGHDN and CDR2 FVKESK. This CDR3 comprises 13 residues. The DNA of the CDR3 is TGTGCCAGCAGCCTGTATGGGAACACTGAAACTTTCTTT. Encoded protein: CASSLYGNTETFF.